This is a list of T cell receptor beta chains from one sample in a study of early T cells in non-severe SARS-CoV-2 infection. TCRdb recomputed calls from the 5' RACE reads with MiXCR, one row per CDR3 protein. The sample contains over 25,000 distinct CDR3 sequences, approximately 5.3% of which appear only once. The specimen was whole blood. Receptors originate from an adult who was a healthcare worker with PCR-confirmed SARS-CoV-2 infection or an uninfected control (not recorded which). CDR3s include the opening cysteine and the closing phenylalanine or tryptophan. Each record gives: D gene, V gene, J gene, CDR3 protein. A D gene is named only where the DNA matches it firmly.

d_gene: -
v_gene: TRBV15
j_gene: TRBJ1-2
CDR3aa: CATSRDISSGNLYGYTF

d_gene: TRBD2
v_gene: TRBV6-5
j_gene: TRBJ2-3
CDR3aa: CASSKTSGGASDTQYF

d_gene: TRBD1
v_gene: TRBV6-2/TRBV6-3
j_gene: TRBJ1-5
CDR3aa: CASNQQGVGQPQHF

d_gene: TRBD2
v_gene: TRBV4-1
j_gene: TRBJ2-7
CDR3aa: CASSPIRLAGAYEQYF

d_gene: TRBD2
v_gene: TRBV10-1
j_gene: TRBJ2-7
CDR3aa: CASCSGHLPREQYF

d_gene: TRBD2
v_gene: TRBV4-1
j_gene: TRBJ2-1
CDR3aa: CASSGDGGFQKDEQFF

d_gene: -
v_gene: TRBV9
j_gene: TRBJ1-2
CDR3aa: CASSVNMGPTNYGYTF

d_gene: -
v_gene: TRBV12-3/TRBV12-4
j_gene: TRBJ2-4
CDR3aa: CASSFGLLRPYF

d_gene: TRBD1
v_gene: TRBV5-1
j_gene: TRBJ2-3
CDR3aa: CATGQGRDTGTQYF

d_gene: -
v_gene: TRBV6-5
j_gene: TRBJ2-7
CDR3aa: CASTPRGGAQYEQYF

d_gene: -
v_gene: TRBV12-3/TRBV12-4
j_gene: TRBJ2-5
CDR3aa: CASSLRETQYF

d_gene: -
v_gene: TRBV12-3/TRBV12-4
j_gene: TRBJ2-3
CDR3aa: CASSSSGGGPDTQYF

d_gene: -
v_gene: TRBV7-8
j_gene: TRBJ2-7
CDR3aa: CASSLSRDGHYEQYF

d_gene: -
v_gene: TRBV12-3/TRBV12-4
j_gene: TRBJ1-2
CDR3aa: CASSRLRGSGYGYTF

d_gene: -
v_gene: TRBV6-5
j_gene: TRBJ2-5
CDR3aa: CASSYDGRETQYF

d_gene: -
v_gene: TRBV20-1
j_gene: TRBJ2-7
CDR3aa: CSARDRGLDREQYF

d_gene: -
v_gene: TRBV28
j_gene: TRBJ1-3
CDR3aa: CASSWQGPRNTIYF

d_gene: -
v_gene: TRBV14
j_gene: TRBJ2-7
CDR3aa: CASSRRPGEGNSYEQYF

d_gene: TRBD1
v_gene: TRBV20-1
j_gene: TRBJ2-3
CDR3aa: CSASATTGTGVDTQYF

d_gene: TRBD2
v_gene: TRBV5-1
j_gene: TRBJ2-1
CDR3aa: CASSPGLAGGPGNEQFF

d_gene: TRBD1
v_gene: TRBV2
j_gene: TRBJ2-3
CDR3aa: CASSVQGALDTQYF

d_gene: -
v_gene: TRBV6-6
j_gene: TRBJ1-1
CDR3aa: CASRAGTANTEAFF

d_gene: -
v_gene: TRBV25-1
j_gene: TRBJ2-1
CDR3aa: CAATGRFDNEQFF

d_gene: -
v_gene: TRBV10-2
j_gene: TRBJ2-2
CDR3aa: CASSVWSGELFF

d_gene: TRBD1
v_gene: TRBV5-1
j_gene: TRBJ2-7
CDR3aa: CASSPGQGPTEQYF

d_gene: -
v_gene: TRBV7-2
j_gene: TRBJ1-5
CDR3aa: CASSLGRGGQPQHF

d_gene: TRBD1
v_gene: TRBV10-2
j_gene: TRBJ2-1
CDR3aa: CASSESMTGGGNEQFF

d_gene: TRBD1
v_gene: TRBV6-5
j_gene: TRBJ1-4
CDR3aa: CASSTPAGGNEKLFF

d_gene: -
v_gene: TRBV12-3/TRBV12-4
j_gene: TRBJ1-5
CDR3aa: CASTLGGYQPQHF

d_gene: -
v_gene: TRBV20-1
j_gene: TRBJ2-1
CDR3aa: CSAQRGPTYNEQFF

d_gene: -
v_gene: TRBV7-9
j_gene: TRBJ2-7
CDR3aa: CASTSGRQATSYEQYF

d_gene: -
v_gene: TRBV5-6
j_gene: TRBJ2-3
CDR3aa: CAGGSGADTQYF

d_gene: TRBD1
v_gene: TRBV11-2
j_gene: TRBJ1-5
CDR3aa: CASSYNRGGNQPQHF

d_gene: -
v_gene: TRBV25-1
j_gene: TRBJ2-7
CDR3aa: CASSGGQFHSYEQYF

d_gene: TRBD2
v_gene: TRBV18
j_gene: TRBJ2-1
CDR3aa: CASSPFSGEAYNEQFF

d_gene: TRBD1
v_gene: TRBV25-1
j_gene: TRBJ1-2
CDR3aa: CASSEGTAYGYTF

d_gene: TRBD2
v_gene: TRBV9
j_gene: TRBJ2-1
CDR3aa: CASMGGGSSYNEQFF

d_gene: -
v_gene: TRBV19
j_gene: TRBJ1-4
CDR3aa: CASSPGMIEKLFF

d_gene: -
v_gene: TRBV29-1
j_gene: TRBJ2-7
CDR3aa: CSVAWDISYEQYF

d_gene: -
v_gene: TRBV5-1
j_gene: TRBJ2-5
CDR3aa: CASSLEDSGGATQYF